Each of the 23 T cell receptor beta chains below was sequenced from the same sample in a study of OX40 agonist ivuxolimab in advanced cancers. The table came from immunoSEQ multiplex PCR; TCRdb's copy has only in-frame clones and leaves some out. Of approximately 80,000 clones detected, around 85% appear once; the ten largest clones hold less than 4.5%. The sample in question was CD4+ or CD8+ T cells sorted from blood, obtained in a trial of the OX40 agonist ivuxolimab. These receptors originate from an adult with an advanced solid tumor such as melanoma, head and neck, liver or kidney cancer.

V usage is TRBV6-1 and J usage is TRBJ2-1, with D possibly being TRBD1 or TRBD2 (5 bases each). The CDR3 covers 11 residues. CDR1 is MNHNS, CDR2 SASEGT, per germline. V was pared by 5 bases and J by 10 bases, with 9 bases between. CDR3 protein: CASSYGTEQFF. The CDR3 coding sequence is TGTGCCAGCAGTTACGGGACGGAGCAGTTCTTC.

The rearrangement links TRBV5-4 to TRBJ1-4; D is unclear. V dropped 3 bases and J dropped 3 bases, with 9 bases sitting between them. The CDR3 has 14 amino acids. Looked up from germline, CDR1 is SGHNT and CDR2 is YYREEE (reference sequence). In nucleotides, the CDR3 is TGTGCCAGCAGCTATTCTCGAGCTAATGAAAAACTGTTTTTT. This sequence encodes CASSYSRANEKLFF.

The chain employs TRBV4-1 and TRBJ2-1, with TRBD1 matching over 7 bases. The CDR3 covers 16 residues. CDR1 MGHRA and CDR2 YSYEKL come from the germline V gene. J was trimmed by 4 bases and V by 1 base; bases with no gene match: 7. This CDR3 reads CASSQGSGTEYNEQFF. DNA for the CDR3: TGCGCCAGCAGCCAAGGCTCCGGGACAGAATACAATGAGCAGTTCTTC.

The V call is TRBV6-6, the J call TRBJ1-2; D not resolved. Trimming stripped 2 bases from V and 3 bases from J, with 10 bases between. CDR1 MNHNY and CDR2 SVGAGI come from the germline V gene (reference sequence). The CDR3 covers 14 residues. CDR3 sequence: CASSYNTAHYGYTF. DNA of the CDR3: TGTGCCAGCAGTTACAATACGGCCCACTATGGCTACACCTTC.

This clone has only one observation. This chain connects TRBV30 to TRBJ1-5; 7 positions agree with TRBD1. V shed 2 bases and J 4 bases; nucleotides not matched to a gene: 8. Germline V gives CDR1 GTSNPN, CDR2 SVGIG (reference sequence). This CDR3 is built from 15 residues. The CDR3 DNA follows: TGTGCCTGGAGTCGGCTCGGGACAGCAAATCAGCCCCAGCATTTT. Amino acid sequence: CAWSRLGTANQPQHF.

The chain recombines TRBV28 with TRBJ1-2; 8 bases match TRBD1. The CDR3 is 15 amino acids. Germline trimming cut 6 bases from V and 8 bases from J; bases unmatched to any gene: 14. Germline-derived CDR1 and CDR2 are MDHEN and SYDVKM. The CDR3 here is CASSSPSGGAWGYTF. DNA for the CDR3: TGTGCCAGCAGCTCACCCTCAGGGGGCGCTTGGGGCTACACCTTC.

This clone is a singleton in its sample. The chain uses TRBV5-4 and TRBJ2-1, with 16 positions matching TRBD2. CDR3 length equals 19 residues. With 4 bases clipped from V and 0 bases from J, the junction kept 7 bases outside the gene matches. Germline-derived CDR1 and CDR2 are SGHNT and YYREEE (reference sequence). CDR3 nucleotides: TGTGCCAGCAGCCCCGGGACTAGCGGGAGGGAGAGCTCCTACAATGAGCAGTTCTTC. Its translation is CASSPGTSGRESSYNEQFF.

DNA for the CDR3: TGTGCCACCAACCCCGACGCCGGCATTGGAACGAACACCGGGGAGCTGTTTTTT. This gives the protein CATNPDAGIGTNTGELFF. The V gene is TRBV19, the J gene TRBJ2-2; D gene uncertain. Trimming removed 10 bases at V and 0 bases at J, with 24 bases between. CDR3 size: 18 residues. CDR1 is LNHDA, CDR2 SQIVND, per germline (reference sequence).

V is TRBV9 and J is TRBJ2-1; maybe TRBD2 (5 bases). Deletions cut 3 bases from V and 14 bases from J, with 12 bases between. The CDR3 totals 11 residues. Germline-derived CDR1 and CDR2 are SGDLS and YYNGEE. CDR3 sequence (DNA): TGTGCCAGCAGCGCCCGTGGGGAGAAGTTCTTC. Protein product: CASSARGEKFF. The full variable domain, its missing parts supplied by reference TRBV9 and TRBJ2-1, is DSGVTQTPKHLITATGQRVTLRCSPRSGDLSVYWYQQSLDQGLQFLIQYYNGEERAKGNILERFSAQQFPDLHSELNLSSLELGDSALYFCASSARGEKFFGPGTRLTVL.

The rearrangement joins TRBV1 to TRBJ1-1; the table assigns TRBD1, which was not confirmed against the DNA. TRBV1 is designated a pseudogene. The CDR3 contains 18 residues. The CDR3 loop is CTSSQDRQGTQMNTEAFF. Here the CDR3 DNA reads TGCACCAGCAGCCAAGACCGGCAGGGCACACAAATGAACACTGAAGCTTTCTTT.

The rearrangement links TRBV28 to TRBJ1-2; 7 bases map to TRBD1. Germline lookup yields CDR1 MDHEN and CDR2 SYDVKM. Trimming took 3 bases from V and 7 from J; bases not matched to a gene: 14. The CDR3 has 16 residues. The CDR3 sequence: CASSFGRAEGAIGYTF. In DNA, the CDR3 is TGTGCCAGCAGTTTTGGTCGGGCCGAGGGGGCTATTGGCTACACCTTC.

As for this clone: The junction differs from germline at one of its ends, possibly a read error. V gene TRBV11-2 combines with J gene TRBJ2-7, with TRBD2 matching over 15 bases. Germline V gene data show CDR1 as SGHAT and CDR2 as FQNNGV. The CDR3 extends over 13 amino acids. CDR3 sequence (DNA): TGTGCCAGCAGCGGGACTAGCGGGAGGAGTAATGACTTC. Translated, it gives CASSGTSGRSNDF.

The chain's CDR3 is CASSYSGQDFNYGYTF. The DNA for the CDR3 is TGTGCCAGCAGTTACTCAGGACAGGACTTTAACTATGGCTACACCTTC. This chain links TRBV6-5 with TRBJ1-2; 7 bases fit TRBD1. Germline-derived CDR1 and CDR2 are MNHEY and SVGAGI. This CDR3 spans 16 amino acids. V lost 0 bases, J lost 1 base, and 5 bases stayed unmatched.

The chain combines TRBV19 with TRBJ2-7, with TRBD2 matching 10 bases. V lost 5 bases to trimming and J lost 3 bases; unmatched junction nucleotides: 4. This CDR3 contains 14 residues. Germline V CDR1 and CDR2: LNHDA, SQIVND (reference sequence). The CDR3 DNA sequence: TGTGCCAGTAGTCCGGGACTAGCGCTCTACGAGCAGTACTTC. It encodes CASSPGLALYEQYF.

The genes are TRBV5-4 and TRBJ2-7; 8 positions agree with TRBD1. In germline, CDR1 is SGHNT, CDR2 YYREEE (reference sequence). This CDR3 has 14 residues. The ends lost 1 base at V and 7 bases at J; junction bases unmatched: 7. The CDR3 nucleotides read TGTGCCAGCAGCTTGACAGGGGGAACGGGGGAGCAGTACTTC. Protein: CASSLTGGTGEQYF.

The CDR3 nucleotides are TGCGCCAGCAGCTGGGGGACGGATCCTTACGAGCAGTACTTC. It is translated as CASSWGTDPYEQYF. This rearrangement joins TRBV5-1 to TRBJ2-7; D is possibly TRBD1 or TRBD2 (5 bases each). Between the trimmed V and J ends, which lost 3 bases and 4 bases, there was a span of 14 bases. This CDR3 comprises 14 residues. Per germline, CDR1 SGHRS and CDR2 YFSETQ.

V usage is TRBV7-2 and J usage is TRBJ2-5; 7 bases line up with TRBD1. Germline lookup yields CDR1 SGHTA and CDR2 FQGNSA. The CDR3 covers 15 residues. Germline trimming cut 1 base from V and 5 bases from J; bases unmatched to any gene: 7. This CDR3 is CASSLETGLVETQYF. The CDR3 nucleotides read TGTGCCAGCAGCTTAGAGACAGGGTTAGTGGAGACCCAGTACTTC. The whole variable domain, remainder taken from reference TRBV7-2 and TRBJ2-5, is GAGVSQSPSNKVTEKGKDVELRCDPISGHTALYWYRQSLGQGLEFLIYFQGNSAPDKSGLPSDRFSAERTGGSVSTLTIQRTQQEDSAVYLCASSLETGLVETQYFGPGTRLLVL.

The chain recombines TRBV30 with TRBJ1-2, with D tentatively TRBD1 (6 bases). There are 13 residues in the CDR3. Germline V gene lookup returns CDR1 GTSNPN and CDR2 SVGIG (reference sequence). V was shortened by 3 bases and J by 8 bases, with 16 bases between the two germline ends. The CDR3 coding sequence is TGTGCCTGGAGCAAGGACAGCCGGGGCGGCTACACCTTC. Translation gives CAWSKDSRGGYTF.

V gene TRBV2 combines with J gene TRBJ2-3; a weak D match, TRBD1 (6 bases). V dropped 6 bases and J dropped 5 bases, with 12 bases sitting between them. CDR1 is SNHLY and CDR2 is FYNNEI in the germline V gene. This CDR3 spans 13 amino acids. Here the CDR3 DNA reads TGTGCCAGCAGGCAGGGGATGGGAGATACGCAGTATTTT. Protein product: CASRQGMGDTQYF.

This clone has just one count. The chain employs TRBV19 and TRBJ2-5, with TRBD1 as a possible D gene (6 bases). Trimming removed 1 base at V and 4 bases at J, with 13 bases between. CDR1 and CDR2 from the germline V gene are LNHDA and SQIVND (reference sequence). The CDR3 runs to 15 residues. The CDR3 DNA reads as TGTGCCAGTAGTATAGGGGGGACACTAGGAGAGACCCAGTACTTC. Protein product: CASSIGGTLGETQYF.

The chain employs TRBV4-1 and TRBJ2-5; D gene uncertain. The DNA end is a closer match to TRBJ2-7, so the J assignment may be wrong. Germline CDR1 and CDR2: MGHRA and YSYEKL. This CDR3 has 15 amino acids. The CDR3 reads CASSQDPTVTYEQYF. CDR3 sequence (DNA): TGCGCCAGCAGCCAAGATCCAACGGTCACCTACGAGCAGTACTTC.

This clone was detected a few times. The V gene is TRBV30, the J gene TRBJ2-7, with D possibly TRBD2 on 6 matching bases. Germline V gene lookup returns CDR1 GTSNPN and CDR2 SVGIG (reference sequence). V was clipped by 0 bases and J by 3 bases, with 12 bases between them. This CDR3 comprises 14 residues. The CDR3 DNA reads TGTGCCTGGAGTGTCGGGACTGCCTTCTACGAGCAGTACTTC. Protein: CAWSVGTAFYEQYF. Drawing the rest from reference TRBV30 and TRBJ2-7, the complete variable domain is SQTIHQWPATLVQPVGSPLSLECTVEGTSNPNLYWYRQAAGRGLQLLFYSVGIGQISSEVPQNLSASRPQDRQFILSSKKLLLSDSGFYLCAWSVGTAFYEQYFGPGTRLTVT.

This chain connects TRBV7-9 to TRBJ2-1; TRBD2 agrees at 13 bases. The V gene end was trimmed by 2 bases and the J gene end by 9 bases; junction bases not matched to a gene: 4. Germline V gene lookup returns CDR1 SEHNR and CDR2 FQNEAQ (reference sequence). The CDR3 runs 15 residues. The CDR3 DNA sequence: TGTGCCAGCAGCTTATCTGGACTAGCGGGAGTTGAGCAGTTCTTC. Translated, it gives CASSLSGLAGVEQFF.